This T cell receptor (beta chain) comes out of a study of CD4+ T cells in melanoma. Findings and caveats of the study: CD8+ T cell, macrophage and B cell function reportedly correlated with neoantigen-specific CD4+ T cells. In melanoma, neoantigen-specific CD4+ T cells reportedly differed in differentiation state.

The protocol was immunoSEQ multiplex PCR, while the TCRdb copy is restricted to in-frame clones and leaves out a portion. The sample has 11,000 or so clones, 66% seen once. In germline, CDR1 is LNHNV, CDR2 YYDKDF (reference sequence). The CDR3 has 13 residues. Trimming removed 9 bases from V and 2 bases from J, with 12 bases in between. This clone was seen only a few times. Its antigen is unidentified. This clonotype originated in a human donor with melanoma. The source material was cells from a culture (not recorded whether cultured in vitro). This rearrangement joins TRBV15 to TRBJ2-3; maybe TRBD2 (6 bases). CDR3 region: CATSGSHTDTQYF. The CDR3 region has the DNA TGTGCCACGAGCGGGTCCCACACAGATACGCAGTATTTT.